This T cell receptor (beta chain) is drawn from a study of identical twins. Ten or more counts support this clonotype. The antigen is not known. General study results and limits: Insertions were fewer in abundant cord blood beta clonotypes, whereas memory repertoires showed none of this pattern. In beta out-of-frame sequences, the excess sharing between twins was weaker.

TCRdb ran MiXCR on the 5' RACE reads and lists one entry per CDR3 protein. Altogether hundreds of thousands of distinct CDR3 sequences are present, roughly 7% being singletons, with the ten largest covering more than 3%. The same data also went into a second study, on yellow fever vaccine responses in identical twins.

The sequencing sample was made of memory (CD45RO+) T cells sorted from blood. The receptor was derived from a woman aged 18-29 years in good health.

DNA for the CDR3: TGTGCCAGCAGCTTAGCGGGAGGACGGTCTAACTATGGCTACACCTTC. The encoded protein is CASSLAGGRSNYGYTF. The J gene is TRBJ1-2, the V gene TRBV7-9; no reliable D call. V shed 0 bases and J shed 0 bases, with 11 bases lying between them. This CDR3 is built from 16 residues. CDR1 and CDR2 (germline): SEHNR, FQNEAQ (reference sequence).